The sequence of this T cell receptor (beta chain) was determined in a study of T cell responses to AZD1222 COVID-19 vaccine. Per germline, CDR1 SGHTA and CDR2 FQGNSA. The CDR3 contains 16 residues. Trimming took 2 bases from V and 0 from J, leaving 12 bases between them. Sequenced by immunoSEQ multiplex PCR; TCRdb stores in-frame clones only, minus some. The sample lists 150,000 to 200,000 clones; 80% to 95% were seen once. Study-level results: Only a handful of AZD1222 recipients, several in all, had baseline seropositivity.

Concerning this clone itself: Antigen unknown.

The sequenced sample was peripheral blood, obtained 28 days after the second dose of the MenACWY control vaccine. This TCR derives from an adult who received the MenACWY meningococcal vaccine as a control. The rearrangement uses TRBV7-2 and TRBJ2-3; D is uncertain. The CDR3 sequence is CASSLSHRVSTDTQYF. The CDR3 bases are TGTGCCAGCAGCTTATCTCATCGGGTCAGCACAGATACGCAGTATTTT.